Presented here are 9 T cell receptor beta chains from one specimen sequenced in a study of OX40 agonist ivuxolimab in advanced cancers. Libraries were prepared by immunoSEQ multiplex PCR; TCRdb keeps only in-frame clonotypes and omits some of them. This sample has under 85,000 clones; approximately 93% occur once, and the top ten carry approximately 11%. This sample comprised CD4+ or CD8+ T cells sorted from blood, obtained in a trial of the OX40 agonist ivuxolimab. All receptors come from an adult with an advanced solid tumor such as melanoma, head and neck, liver or kidney cancer.

This chain uses TRBV5-5 with TRBJ1-1, with 8 bases aligning to TRBD1. V shed 3 bases and J 5 bases; nucleotides not matched to a gene: 12. The CDR3 runs 16 residues. Germline-derived CDR1 and CDR2 are SGHKS and YYEKEE (reference sequence). The CDR3 DNA is TGTGCCAGCAGCTCAAGGGGCGGGACAGGTCTAACTGAAGCTTTCTTT. This translates into CASSSRGGTGLTEAFF.

The CDR3 DNA reads as TGTGCCAGCAGCTTGCGTAGTCGCACAGATACGCAGTATTTT. Translation: CASSLRSRTDTQYF. The chain links TRBV5-4 to TRBJ2-3; D is unclear. The V end lost 1 base, the J end lost 1 base, and 7 bases lay between the germline ends. The CDR3 runs 14 residues. Germline V gene lookup returns CDR1 SGHNT and CDR2 YYREEE (reference sequence).

The chain employs TRBV5-4 and TRBJ1-2; 9 positions agree with TRBD1. Germline V gives CDR1 SGHNT, CDR2 YYREEE (reference sequence). The CDR3 has 16 amino acids. After removal of 4 bases from V and 5 bases from J, the junction contained 12 bases not matched to a gene. In DNA, the CDR3 is TGTGCCAGCAGCGCATGGGGACAGGGAAGATTTTATGGCTACACCTTC. This encodes CASSAWGQGRFYGYTF.

The chain is built from TRBV6-5 and TRBJ2-1; D gene uncertain. From germline, CDR1 is MNHEY and CDR2 SVGAGI. V lost 0 bases to trimming and J lost 9 bases, with 6 bases between them. The CDR3 loop spans 12 amino acids. The CDR3, as DNA: TGTGCCAGCAGTTACTCGGGTGCTGAGCAGTTCTTC. Its translation: CASSYSGAEQFF.

V gene TRBV9 combines with J gene TRBJ2-1, with D tentatively TRBD2 (6 bases). This CDR3 is 18 amino acids long. The V end was cut by 3 bases, the J end by 5 bases, with 24 bases between. CDR1 is SGDLS, CDR2 YYNGEE, per germline. Here the CDR3 DNA reads TGTGCCAGCAGCGCTTTTTACGGAGCGGGCGGACTGAACAATGAGCAGTTCTTC. Its protein product is CASSAFYGAGGLNNEQFF. Full variable domain (missing parts from reference TRBV9 and TRBJ2-1): DSGVTQTPKHLITATGQRVTLRCSPRSGDLSVYWYQQSLDQGLQFLIQYYNGEERAKGNILERFSAQQFPDLHSELNLSSLELGDSALYFCASSAFYGAGGLNNEQFFGPGTRLTVL.

This clone has just a few counts. The CDR3 sequence is CASSLRDRGANQPQHF. The CDR3, as DNA: TGTGCCAGCAGCTTACGGGACAGGGGGGCAAATCAGCCCCAGCATTTT. The chain employs TRBV7-3 and TRBJ1-5; TRBD1 matches at 11 bases. V gave up 2 bases and J gave up 4 bases; unmatched junction bases: 4. The CDR3 is made up of 16 amino acids. Germline V CDR1 and CDR2: SGHTA, FQGTGA.

This clone was seen a few times. The chain uses TRBV7-3 and TRBJ2-5, with D tentatively TRBD2 (5 bases). The CDR3 consists of 14 residues. Germline V lookup: CDR1 SGHTA, CDR2 FQGTGA. The ends were cut back, 2 bases at V and 5 bases at J, with 12 bases in the middle. The CDR3 DNA reads TGTGCCAGCAGCTTAGGTAGAGGGATGGAGACCCAGTACTTC. Translated, it gives CASSLGRGMETQYF.

The chain recombines TRBV14 with TRBJ2-7; maybe TRBD2 (6 bases). V shed 8 bases and J shed 0 bases, with 8 bases lying between them. CDR1 and CDR2 (germline): SGHDN, FVKESK. The CDR3 runs to 12 residues. The CDR3 region has the DNA TGTGCCAGCGGGGAGGCCTCCTACGAGCAGTACTTC. The encoded protein is CASGEASYEQYF. The full variable domain, its missing parts supplied by reference TRBV14 and TRBJ2-7, is EAGVTQFPSHSVIEKGQTVTLRCDPISGHDNLYWYRRVMGKEIKFLLHFVKESKQDESGMPNNRFLAERTGGTYSTLKVQPAELEDSGVYFCASGEASYEQYFGPGTRLTVT.

V is TRBV13 and J is TRBJ1-4; 7 nucleotides agree with TRBD1. V shed 5 bases, J shed 6 bases, and the junction held 6 bases outside the gene matches. Germline loops: CDR1 PRHDT, CDR2 FYEKMQ (reference sequence). The CDR3 runs 14 residues. DNA for the CDR3: TGTGCCAGCAGCCCCGGGACAGCGCATGAAAAACTGTTTTTT. Its translation is CASSPGTAHEKLFF.